The 30 T cell receptor beta chains below come from one sample, sequenced in a study of blood T cell repertoires in COVID-19. This table comes from immunoSEQ multiplex PCR, and its TCRdb copy is limited to in-frame clones, with some not included. The sample carries 90,000 to 120,000 clones, roughly 71% recorded once. Sequenced material: peripheral blood. These receptors were collected from an older man with acute or convalescent COVID-19.

This clone was observed a handful of times. J is TRBJ2-1 and V is TRBV6-2 or TRBV6-3; 7 bases match TRBD1. J gave up 6 bases and V 5 bases, and 4 bases lay outside the gene matches. This CDR3 has 13 residues. CDR1 and CDR2 (germline): MNHEY, SVGEGT. The CDR3 DNA reads as TGTGCCAGCAGTCACCGACAGGGCAATGAGCAGTTCTTC. Translated: CASSHRQGNEQFF.

The chain joins TRBV19 to TRBJ2-1, with 9 nucleotides matching TRBD2. Germline CDR1 and CDR2: LNHDA and SQIVND (reference sequence). The V and J ends lost 8 bases and 2 bases, in that order; junction bases with no gene match: 7. This CDR3 contains 15 residues. The CDR3 nucleotides are TGTGCCAGTCGGGGGGCGGGAGGGGCCTACAATGAGCAGTTCTTC. Translating gives CASRGAGGAYNEQFF.

The chain combines TRBV3-1 (or the pseudogene TRBV3-2) with TRBJ1-1; D not resolved. The CDR3 totals 13 residues. V dropped 4 bases and J dropped 2 bases, with 8 bases sitting between them. Germline values: CDR1 LGHDT, CDR2 YNNKEL (reference sequence). CDR3 residues: CASSRSVNTEAFF. CDR3 sequence (DNA): TGTGCCAGCAGCCGTTCGGTAAACACTGAAGCTTTCTTT.

This sequence joins TRBV7-2 and TRBJ1-1; D possibly corresponds to TRBD1 (6 bases). This CDR3 region has 14 residues. Trimming removed 4 bases at V and 4 bases at J, with 13 bases between. The germline V gene has CDR1 SGHTA and CDR2 FQGNSA. The CDR3, as DNA: TGTGCCAGCAGCTACCGACAGGAGACCACTGAAGCTTTCTTT. Residues: CASSYRQETTEAFF.

This sequence joins TRBV13 and TRBJ2-1; TRBD2 matches at 13 bases. The germline V gene encodes CDR1 PRHDT and CDR2 FYEKMQ (reference sequence). V shed 5 bases, J shed 6 bases, and the junction held 10 bases outside the gene matches. The CDR3 is 17 residues long. CDR3 loop: CASSLRTSGRTGNEQFF. The DNA of the CDR3 is TGTGCCAGCAGCCTAAGGACTAGCGGGAGAACGGGCAATGAGCAGTTCTTC.

The V and J genes are TRBV6-2 or TRBV6-3 and TRBJ2-7, with D possibly TRBD2 on 6 matching bases. Trimming took 2 bases from V and 4 from J, leaving 9 bases between them. Germline V gene lookup returns CDR1 MNHEY and CDR2 SVGEGT. The CDR3 contains 13 residues. CDR3 in amino acids: CASSYRRGYEQYF. CDR3 in DNA: TGTGCCAGCAGTTACCGCCGGGGGTACGAGCAGTACTTC.

J is TRBJ1-3 and V is TRBV27, with 8 bases identical to TRBD1. The ends lost 5 bases at V and 7 bases at J; junction bases unmatched: 7. CDR1 is MNHEY, CDR2 SMNVEV, per germline (reference sequence). This CDR3 region has 14 residues. CDR3 nucleotide sequence: TGTGCCAGCAGTCCACGACAGGGGTCCAACACCATATATTTT. Its translation: CASSPRQGSNTIYF.

Worth noting for this clone: This CDR3 is also generated by other DNA sequences in the sample. The chain recombines TRBV28 with TRBJ1-4; 7 nucleotides align to TRBD1. CDR1 and CDR2 (germline): MDHEN, SYDVKM. This CDR3 has 14 amino acids. V shed 7 bases, J shed 8 bases, and the junction held 10 bases outside the gene matches. The chain's CDR3 is CASTRTGGYEKLFF. The CDR3 DNA reads TGTGCCAGCACTCGGACAGGAGGCTACGAAAAACTGTTTTTT. Combining the CDR3 with reference TRBV28 and TRBJ1-4 gives the whole variable domain DVKVTQSSRYLVKRTGEKVFLECVQDMDHENMFWYRQDPGLGLRLIYFSYDVKMKEKGDIPEGYSVSREKKERFSLILESASTNQTSMYLCASTRTGGYEKLFFGSGTQLSVL.

CDR3 nucleotides: TGTGCCAGCAGTCCCACCGGGAGTTACTCCTACGAGCAGTACTTC. Residues: CASSPTGSYSYEQYF. The rearrangement uses TRBV9 and TRBJ2-7; maybe TRBD2 (6 bases). Trimming pared 5 bases from V and 0 bases from J, leaving 15 bases between. Germline V gives CDR1 SGDLS, CDR2 YYNGEE. The CDR3 spans 15 residues.

In this sample, this clone turned up a few times. The CDR3 nucleotides read TGTGCCAGCAGCGCTACTAGCGGGAGGTTTGTTGAGCAGTTCTTC. It translates to CASSATSGRFVEQFF. This sequence joins TRBV7-2 and TRBJ2-1, with 12 bases aligning to TRBD2. After removal of 5 bases from V and 9 bases from J, the junction contained 8 bases not matched to a gene. The CDR3 runs to 15 residues. Germline lookup yields CDR1 SGHTA and CDR2 FQGNSA.

This clone has more than one count but fewer than ten. The V call is TRBV2, the J call TRBJ1-6, with D possibly TRBD1 on 6 matching bases. Germline V gene data show CDR1 as SNHLY and CDR2 as FYNNEI. Trimming stripped 8 bases from V and 7 bases from J, with 12 bases between. The CDR3 contains 13 residues. CDR3: CASGTGWNSPLHF. CDR3 sequence (DNA): TGTGCCAGCGGAACAGGGTGGAATTCACCCCTCCACTTT.

Points on this clone: Other DNA sequences in this sample translate to the same CDR3. The CDR3 bases are TGCAGCGCGGGAGACTCCTACGAGCAGTACTTC. Its translation: CSAGDSYEQYF. This chain links TRBV20-1 with TRBJ2-7; 7 bases fit TRBD2. Germline V gene data show CDR1 as DFQATT and CDR2 as SNEGSKA (reference sequence). The CDR3 covers 11 residues.

The CDR3 sequence is CASSYLGENQPQHF. The CDR3 nucleotides are TGTGCCAGCAGTTACCTCGGGGAGAATCAGCCCCAGCATTTT. The rearrangement links TRBV6-6 to TRBJ1-5; D ambiguous. Germline CDR1 MNHNY, CDR2 SVGAGI (reference sequence). The CDR3 spans 14 residues. Trimming took 2 bases from V and 4 from J, leaving 9 bases between them.

Only a few counts were recorded for this clone. V usage is TRBV14 and J usage is TRBJ2-3, with D perhaps matching TRBD1 (5 bases). The length of the CDR3 is 15 residues. In germline, CDR1 is SGHDN, CDR2 FVKESK. Trimming removed 2 bases from V and 2 bases from J, with 11 bases in between. The CDR3 nucleotides read TGTGCCAGCAGCCAACAGTTAGGGGCCACAGATACGCAGTATTTT. Protein sequence: CASSQQLGATDTQYF.

There are many counts of this clone. The gene calls are TRBV25-1 and TRBJ1-3, with D unresolved. The CDR3 has 11 amino acids. The germline CDR1 and CDR2 sequences are MGHDK and SYGVNS. Trimming removed 7 bases from V and 4 bases from J, with 5 bases in between. The CDR3 nucleotides are TGTGCCAGCAAACAGGGAAACACCATATATTTT. As protein: CASKQGNTIYF.

The rearrangement joins TRBV3-1 (or the pseudogene TRBV3-2) to TRBJ2-2; D call uncertain. The CDR3 consists of 13 residues. The V end was cut by 6 bases, the J end by 2 bases, with 7 bases between. The V gene's germline CDR1 is LGHDT and CDR2 YNNKEL (reference sequence). CDR3 in DNA: TGTGCCAGCAGACCTATAAACACCGGGGAGCTGTTTTTT. Translated, it gives CASRPINTGELFF.

This clone was counted once. The chain recombines TRBV9 with TRBJ2-5; TRBD1 matches at 7 bases. Germline V gives CDR1 SGDLS, CDR2 YYNGEE. V dropped 1 base and J dropped 4; count of bases not matched to a gene: 10. This CDR3 is 16 amino acids long. The CDR3 loop reads CASSVYGTVGGETQYF. Written as DNA, the CDR3 is TGTGCCAGCAGCGTATACGGGACAGTTGGCGGAGAGACCCAGTACTTC.

This sequence joins TRBV28 and TRBJ1-4; the D gene is possibly TRBD1 (5 bases). Trimming shortened V by 2 bases and J by 8 bases, and 12 bases separated the two germline ends. The length of the CDR3 is 14 residues. Germline V lookup: CDR1 MDHEN, CDR2 SYDVKM. The CDR3 sequence: CASSLLGADEKLFF. In DNA, the CDR3 is TGTGCCAGCAGTTTACTAGGGGCCGACGAAAAACTGTTTTTT. Based on the CDR3 plus reference TRBV28 and TRBJ1-4, the full variable domain is DVKVTQSSRYLVKRTGEKVFLECVQDMDHENMFWYRQDPGLGLRLIYFSYDVKMKEKGDIPEGYSVSREKKERFSLILESASTNQTSMYLCASSLLGADEKLFFGSGTQLSVL.

The J gene is TRBJ2-5, the V gene TRBV5-6; 7 positions agree with TRBD1. V shed 3 bases and J 5 bases; nucleotides not matched to a gene: 4. Germline-derived CDR1 and CDR2 are SGHDT and YYEEEE. This CDR3 has 13 amino acids. CDR3 in DNA: TGTGCCAGCAGCTCCGGGACAGAGGAGACCCAGTACTTC. Its translation is CASSSGTEETQYF.

The chain has TRBV18 and TRBJ1-5, with 9 bases aligning to TRBD1. V lost 6 bases to trimming and J lost 2 bases; unmatched junction nucleotides: 5. Looked up from germline, CDR1 is KGHSH and CDR2 is LQKENI. The CDR3 spans 15 residues. The CDR3 DNA follows: TGTGCCAGCTCCCGGACAGGGGAAGGCAATCAGCCCCAGCATTTT. This sequence encodes CASSRTGEGNQPQHF. The full variable domain, its missing parts supplied by reference TRBV18 and TRBJ1-5, is NAGVMQNPRHLVRRRGQEARLRCSPMKGHSHVYWYRQLPEEGLKFMVYLQKENIIDESGMPKERFSAEFPKEGPSILRIQQVVRGDSAAYFCASSRTGEGNQPQHFGDGTRLSIL.

The chain uses TRBV4-2 and TRBJ1-1; D perhaps matches TRBD1 (5 bases). V lost 4 bases and J 0 bases, leaving 15 bases between the germline ends. The CDR3 runs 16 residues. Germline-derived CDR1 and CDR2 are LGHNA and YNFKEQ. CDR3 residues: CASSPQPGGMNTEAFF. The DNA for the CDR3 is TGTGCCAGCAGCCCTCAACCCGGGGGGATGAACACTGAAGCTTTCTTT.

The chain has TRBV7-9 and TRBJ1-4; D is unclear. CDR1 and CDR2 from the germline V gene are SEHNR and FQNEAQ (reference sequence). The CDR3 covers 17 residues. Trimming shortened V by 1 base and J by 3 bases, and 15 bases separated the two germline ends. The CDR3 sequence: CASSLEKSWEPNEKLFF. CDR3 nucleotide sequence: TGTGCCAGCAGCTTAGAGAAGTCCTGGGAGCCTAATGAAAAACTGTTTTTT.

The rearrangement links TRBV28 to TRBJ1-6; weak D call: TRBD1 (6 bases). CDR1 MDHEN and CDR2 SYDVKM come from the germline V gene. This CDR3 region has 15 residues. Trimming removed 3 bases at V and 7 bases at J, with 13 bases between. CDR3 sequence (DNA): TGTGCCAGCAGTTTTCTTGGACAGACGAATTCACCCCTCCACTTT. Translation: CASSFLGQTNSPLHF.

This sequence joins TRBV2 and TRBJ1-5, with 7 bases identical to TRBD1. This CDR3 contains 14 residues. Per the germline V gene, CDR1 is SNHLY and CDR2 is FYNNEI. Losses at the gene ends were 6 bases for V and 7 bases for J; bases not matched to a gene: 9. Here the CDR3 DNA reads TGTGCCAGCAGCCCGGGACAGACGTGGCAGCCCCAGCATTTT. The encoded protein is CASSPGQTWQPQHF.

The gene calls are TRBV24-1 and TRBJ2-2; no definite D call. The V end was cut by 3 bases, the J end by 2 bases, with 6 bases between. The CDR3 consists of 14 residues. The germline gives CDR1 KGHDR, CDR2 SFDVKD. CDR3: CATSDKHNTGELFF. The CDR3 nucleotides read TGTGCCACCAGTGATAAACATAACACCGGGGAGCTGTTTTTT.

The chain joins TRBV24-1 to TRBJ2-1; 7 nucleotides align to TRBD1. The CDR3 has 12 residues. Germline loops: CDR1 KGHDR, CDR2 SFDVKD. Trimming at V came to 9 bases and at J to 12 bases, leaving 10 bases not matched to a gene. CDR3 sequence: CATANAQGLQFF. CDR3 nucleotide sequence: TGTGCCACCGCAAATGCACAGGGGCTGCAGTTCTTC.

The chain is built from TRBV12-3 or TRBV12-4 and TRBJ2-7, with unresolved D. Trimming removed 2 bases from V and 5 bases from J, with 10 bases in between. The CDR3 runs 13 residues. The CDR3 loop reads CASSLQARHEQYF. CDR3 coding DNA: TGTGCCAGCAGTTTACAGGCTCGCCACGAGCAGTACTTC.

This chain joins TRBV5-1 and TRBJ2-5; D might be TRBD2 (5 bases). This CDR3 contains 14 residues. Germline V gene lookup returns CDR1 SGHRS and CDR2 YFSETQ. With 0 bases removed from V and 5 bases from J, the gap between germline ends came to 11 bases. CDR3 region: CASSLASLEETQYF. The CDR3 nucleotides are TGCGCCAGCAGCTTGGCTAGCCTTGAGGAGACCCAGTACTTC.

The gene calls are TRBV5-4 and TRBJ1-1, with 9 bases aligning to TRBD1. J lost 1 base, V lost 4 bases, and 5 bases had no gene match. This CDR3 has 15 residues. From germline, CDR1 is SGHNT and CDR2 YYREEE (reference sequence). CDR3 nucleotide sequence: TGTGCCAGCAGCACCAGGACAGGGGCGAACACTGAAGCTTTCTTT. Protein: CASSTRTGANTEAFF.

The rearrangement uses TRBV18 and TRBJ1-1, with D hard to call. The CDR3 loop spans 13 amino acids. V shed 5 bases and J shed 6 bases, with 13 bases lying between them. The germline V gene encodes CDR1 KGHSH and CDR2 LQKENI. DNA of the CDR3: TGTGCCAGCTCATCCTCATCGGACTCTGAAGCTTTCTTT. This gives the protein CASSSSSDSEAFF.